The subject of this entry is one T cell receptor beta chain. Mismatch with germline at one junction end may stem from a read error. The germline V gene encodes CDR1 SGHRS and CDR2 YFSETQ. The CDR3 length is 14 residues. The data originate from a study of T-cell memory formation after mild COVID-19. One entry per CDR3 protein, called by TCRdb with MiXCR from the 5' RACE reads. The sample lists 250,000 to 350,000 distinct CDR3 sequences; 15% to 20% were seen once. This chain links TRBV5-1 with TRBJ1-1; D call uncertain. The material sequenced was PBMCs or a T cell subset sorted from them (not recorded which). The TCR comes from a young man who had mild COVID-19 (a few samples of this study predate the infection). Cell type and time point are not known. The CDR3 is CASSPGEVNTDAFF. The CDR3 region has the DNA TGCGCCAGCAGCCCTGGGGAGGTGAACACTGACGCTTTCTTT.